The clone carrying this TCR beta chain occurred a few times. Its antigen is not known. Using its own MiXCR run on the 5' RACE reads, TCRdb lists one record per CDR3 protein. The repertoire has fewer than 650,000 distinct CDR3 sequences, roughly 20% of them found once; the top ten carry approximately 8.4%. These data come from a study of T-cell memory formation after mild COVID-19. The study's findings and limits: Second-wave clones that peaked on day 37 lacked confirmed SARS-CoV-2 specificity.

V gave up 0 bases and J gave up 3 bases; unmatched junction bases: 9. The length of the CDR3 is 17 residues. CDR1 and CDR2 from the germline V gene are SGHVS and FQNEAQ. The source is an adult woman who had mild COVID-19 (a few samples of this study predate the infection). Cell type and time point are not known. The rearrangement links TRBV7-8 to TRBJ1-2, with 8 bases fitting TRBD1. The specimen was PBMCs or a T cell subset sorted from them (not recorded which). The CDR3 protein is CASSLAGTGRVYYGYTF. The CDR3 DNA sequence: TGTGCCAGCAGCTTAGCTGGGACAGGTCGGGTTTACTATGGCTACACCTTC.